This T cell receptor (beta chain) was observed in a study of shared clonotypes between healthy human individuals. Regarding the study as a whole: In a few donors, roughly 5.2% of naive CD4 clonotypes appeared in common.

Germline V gene lookup returns CDR1 ENHRY and CDR2 SYGVKD. Trimming removed 0 bases at V and 3 bases at J, with 12 bases between. This CDR3 has 15 residues. With respect to this clone: The antigen is not known.

Repertoires were generated with immunoSEQ multiplex PCR, while TCRdb's copy carries only in-frame clones and drops some. The repertoire holds some 1,400,000 clones, roughly 96% seen once, with 1.2% in the top ten. This receptor was taken from a man in his thirties or forties in good health. The material sequenced was naive CD4+ T cells sorted from blood. This sample's subset: CD45RA+ positively selected. The chain is built from TRBV10-3 and TRBJ2-7, with unresolved D. CDR3 sequence: CAISESATNFYEQYF. The DNA for the CDR3 is TGTGCCATCAGTGAGTCAGCTACGAACTTCTACGAGCAGTACTTC.